Sequencing of this TCR beta chain was carried out in a study of cytomegalovirus exposure and HLA in healthy donors (dated by TCRdb to the late 2010s). With regard to the full study: The roughly 700 repertoires of the first cohort and the 120 validation repertoires were produced on the same platform, according to a later analysis. The study aimed to test whether signatures of past pathogen exposure could be identified by cataloging public T cell receptors. Besides the first cohort of 500 to 700 subjects, a separate validation cohort made up of 120 different subjects was used. To predict cytomegalovirus infection status, the study brought together high-throughput TCR immunosequencing, statistical association of individual TCRs with disease status, and machine learning. Points the paper makes about the study in general: Of the cluster scores, about 94% were above 0 in a later analysis, which found that TCRs clustered in the first cohort also tended to co-occur in the 120 or so validation repertoires. A total of 150 to 200 TCR beta chains were listed by the study as associated with cytomegalovirus. Three of the identified cytomegalovirus-associated TCR beta chains were confirmed in vitro to be specific for cytomegalovirus antigens. Cytomegalovirus status was reported to be diagnosed by the classifier with high specificity and sensitivity in both the original and validation cohorts. According to the authors, the approach could potentially be generalized to other disease states and immunological phenotypes. A later analysis lacked HLA typing for the validation cohort, so it scored co-occurrence in that cohort across all 120 repertoires. Most TCR sequences were observed very rarely across donors, whereas some public TCRs were present in many individuals.

Notes on this clone: Its target antigen remains unknown. The input lacks base qualities; no much larger clone sits a single base away.

The germline V gene (reference sequence) provides CDR1 GTSNPN and CDR2 SVGIG. The germline V end is reduced by 0 bases and the J end by 4 bases; junction bases left unmatched: 9. The CDR3 holds 17 amino acids from the cysteine to the phenylalanine. Only the CDR3 DNA is retained, 51 bases long and in frame from the first base. The library relied on the immunoSEQ multiplex PCR assay. On the authors' methods: A statistical classification framework was built to diagnose cytomegalovirus status from the catalog of TCR beta chain sequences. TCRdb provides this immuneACCESS table in a form limited to in-frame rearrangements. Some clones are lacking; in checked studies, under half of them reflect an unresolved V gene, and why the rest are absent is not known. The V and J calls and clone size were taken over from that table, and D and trimming were inferred from the DNA. The sample profile shows tens of thousands of clones; about 87% of them were found once. 3.8% of the sample goes to the ten largest clones.

The donors belonged to the validation cohort of roughly 120 subjects, which was separate from the roughly 700-subject first cohort. Sequencing was carried out using PBMCs. Here the chain combines TRBV30 and TRBJ1-5; 10 nucleotides in the junction match TRBD1. The receptor comes from a woman younger than 35 in good health and CMV-seropositive. The nucleotide sequence is given as TGTGCCTGGAGTGTAGGGACAGGGGATCCCGTTAATCAGCCCCAGCATTTT. Its translation reads: CAWSVGTGDPVNQPQHF.